This record concerns one T cell receptor (beta chain) sequence. CDR1 is SEHNR, CDR2 FQNEAQ, per germline (reference sequence). The J segment lost 1 base and the V segment lost 5 bases, leaving 14 bases of the junction unmatched. This CDR3 spans 18 amino acids. The data belong to a study of somatic mutations in cytotoxic T cells in rheumatoid arthritis. Turning to the study itself: Including V beta1+ cells that were sequenced for TCRB, some T-cell populations stained with V beta antibodies were flow-sorted at nearly 100% purity.

The study pulled out CD4+ and CD8+ cells with positive magnetic bead selection and then checked their purity by flow cytometry. Some clones are missing from TCRdb's copy, which holds only in-frame ones; the method was immunoSEQ multiplex PCR. The table has about 18,000 clones, around 80% seen once; the top ten hold roughly a tenth. The rearrangement joins TRBV7-9 to TRBJ2-3; TRBD2 matches at 8 bases. Specimen: CD8+ T cells sorted from blood. This receptor was taken from a woman in her fifties or sixties in good health. The CDR3 DNA sequence: TGTGCCAGCAGCGGGGTGATAAAAACAGCGGGAGGCACAGATACGCAGTATTTT. Residues: CASSGVIKTAGGTDTQYF.